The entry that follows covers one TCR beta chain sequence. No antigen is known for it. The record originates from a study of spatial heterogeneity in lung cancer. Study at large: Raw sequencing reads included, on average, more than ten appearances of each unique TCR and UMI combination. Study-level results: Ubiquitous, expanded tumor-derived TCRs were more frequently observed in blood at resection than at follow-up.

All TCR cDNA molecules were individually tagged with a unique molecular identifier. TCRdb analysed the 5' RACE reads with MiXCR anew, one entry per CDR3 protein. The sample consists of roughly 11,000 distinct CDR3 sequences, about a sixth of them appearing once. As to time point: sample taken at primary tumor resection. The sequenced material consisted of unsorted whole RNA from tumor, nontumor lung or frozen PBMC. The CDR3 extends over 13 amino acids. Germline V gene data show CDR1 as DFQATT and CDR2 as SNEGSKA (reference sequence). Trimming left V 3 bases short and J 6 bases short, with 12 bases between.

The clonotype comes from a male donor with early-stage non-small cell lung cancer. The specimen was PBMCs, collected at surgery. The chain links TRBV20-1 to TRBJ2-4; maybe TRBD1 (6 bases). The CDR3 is CSASHRVGNIQYF. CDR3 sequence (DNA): TGCAGTGCTAGTCACAGGGTGGGAAACATTCAGTACTTC.